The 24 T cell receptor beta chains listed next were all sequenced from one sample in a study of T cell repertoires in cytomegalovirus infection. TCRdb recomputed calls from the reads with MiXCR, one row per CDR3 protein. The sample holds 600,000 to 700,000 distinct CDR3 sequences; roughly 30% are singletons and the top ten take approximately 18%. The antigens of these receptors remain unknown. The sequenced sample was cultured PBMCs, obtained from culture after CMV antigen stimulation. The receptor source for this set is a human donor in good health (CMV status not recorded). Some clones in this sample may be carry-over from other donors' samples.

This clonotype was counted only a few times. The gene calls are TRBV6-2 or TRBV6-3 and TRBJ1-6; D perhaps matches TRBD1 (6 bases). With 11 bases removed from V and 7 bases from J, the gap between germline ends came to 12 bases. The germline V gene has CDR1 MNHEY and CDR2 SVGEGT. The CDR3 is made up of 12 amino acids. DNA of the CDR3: TGTGCCGCGTCCAGGGGAAATTCACCCCTCCACTTT. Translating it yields CAASRGNSPLHF.

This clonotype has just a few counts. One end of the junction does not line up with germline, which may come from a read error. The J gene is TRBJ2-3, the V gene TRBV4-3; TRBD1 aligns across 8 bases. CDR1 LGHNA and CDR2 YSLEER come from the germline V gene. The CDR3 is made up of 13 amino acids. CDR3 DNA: TGCGCCAGCAGCCCAAGGACAGGGCGAAGCATGGATTTT. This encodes CASSPRTGRSMDF.

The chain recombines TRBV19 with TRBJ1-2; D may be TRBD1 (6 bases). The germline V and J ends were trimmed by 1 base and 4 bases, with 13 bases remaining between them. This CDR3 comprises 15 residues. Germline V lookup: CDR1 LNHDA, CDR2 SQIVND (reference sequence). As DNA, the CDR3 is TGTGCCAGTAGTATAGGAAGCCACAGGGCCTATGGCTACACCTTC. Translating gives CASSIGSHRAYGYTF.

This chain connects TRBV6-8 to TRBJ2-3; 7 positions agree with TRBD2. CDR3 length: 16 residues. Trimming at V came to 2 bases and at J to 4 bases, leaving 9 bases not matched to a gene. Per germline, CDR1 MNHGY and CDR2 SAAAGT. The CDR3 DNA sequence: TGTGCCAGCAGTTACACCGCGGGAGCGAGGGCAGATACGCAGTATTTT. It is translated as CASSYTAGARADTQYF.

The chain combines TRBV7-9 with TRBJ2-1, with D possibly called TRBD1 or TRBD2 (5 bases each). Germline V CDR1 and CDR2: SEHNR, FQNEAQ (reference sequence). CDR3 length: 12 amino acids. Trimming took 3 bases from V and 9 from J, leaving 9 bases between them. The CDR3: CASSLGEREQFF. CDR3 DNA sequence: TGTGCCAGCAGCTTGGGGGAACGTGAGCAGTTCTTC.

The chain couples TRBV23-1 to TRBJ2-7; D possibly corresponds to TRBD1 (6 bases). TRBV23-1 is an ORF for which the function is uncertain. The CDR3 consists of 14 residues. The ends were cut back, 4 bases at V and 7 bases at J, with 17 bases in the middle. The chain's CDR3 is CASSLGRGLWEQYF. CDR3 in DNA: TGCGCCAGCAGTCTTGGCAGGGGATTATGGGAGCAGTACTTC.

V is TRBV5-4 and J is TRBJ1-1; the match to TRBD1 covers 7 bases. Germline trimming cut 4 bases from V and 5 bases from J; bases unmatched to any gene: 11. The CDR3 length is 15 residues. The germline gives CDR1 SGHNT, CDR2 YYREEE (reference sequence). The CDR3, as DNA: TGTGCCAGCAGCCAGAGGGCAGGGGGACATACTGAAGCTTTCTTT. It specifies CASSQRAGGHTEAFF.

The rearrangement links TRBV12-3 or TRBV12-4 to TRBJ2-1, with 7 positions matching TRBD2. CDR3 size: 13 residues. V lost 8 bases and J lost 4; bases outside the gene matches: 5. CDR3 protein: CASRGDGYNEQFF. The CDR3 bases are TGTGCCAGCCGGGGGGACGGTTACAATGAGCAGTTCTTC.

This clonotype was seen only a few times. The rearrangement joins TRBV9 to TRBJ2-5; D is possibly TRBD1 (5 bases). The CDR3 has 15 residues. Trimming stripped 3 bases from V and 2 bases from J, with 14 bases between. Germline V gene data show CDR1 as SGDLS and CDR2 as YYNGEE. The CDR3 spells CASSEGAAEQETQYF. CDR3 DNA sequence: TGTGCCAGCAGCGAAGGGGCGGCAGAGCAAGAGACCCAGTACTTC.

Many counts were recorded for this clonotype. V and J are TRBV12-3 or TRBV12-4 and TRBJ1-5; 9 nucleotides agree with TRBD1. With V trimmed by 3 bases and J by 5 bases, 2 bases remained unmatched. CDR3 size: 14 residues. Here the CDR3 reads CASSFGQGYQPQHF. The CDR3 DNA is TGTGCCAGCAGTTTCGGACAGGGGTATCAGCCCCAGCATTTT.

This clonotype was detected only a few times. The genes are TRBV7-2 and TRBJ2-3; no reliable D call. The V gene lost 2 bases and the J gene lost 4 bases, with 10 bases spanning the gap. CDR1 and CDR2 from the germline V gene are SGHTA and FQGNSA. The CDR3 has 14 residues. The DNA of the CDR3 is TGTGCCAGCAGCTTAATTAGTCTGGCAGATACGCAGTATTTT. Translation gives CASSLISLADTQYF.

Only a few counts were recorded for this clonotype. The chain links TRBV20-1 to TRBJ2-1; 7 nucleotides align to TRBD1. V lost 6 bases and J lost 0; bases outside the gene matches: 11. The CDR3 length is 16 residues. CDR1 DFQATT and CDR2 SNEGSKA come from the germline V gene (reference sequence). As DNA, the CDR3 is TGCAGTGCAAGGGGTGGACAGGAGATCTCCTACAATGAGCAGTTCTTC. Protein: CSARGGQEISYNEQFF.

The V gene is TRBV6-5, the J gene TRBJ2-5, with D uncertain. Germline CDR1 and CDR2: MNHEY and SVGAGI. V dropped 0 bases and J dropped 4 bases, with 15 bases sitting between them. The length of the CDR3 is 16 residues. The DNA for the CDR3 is TGTGCCAGCAGTTACTCGGGCAGTGCAACGCTAGAGACCCAGTACTTC. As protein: CASSYSGSATLETQYF.

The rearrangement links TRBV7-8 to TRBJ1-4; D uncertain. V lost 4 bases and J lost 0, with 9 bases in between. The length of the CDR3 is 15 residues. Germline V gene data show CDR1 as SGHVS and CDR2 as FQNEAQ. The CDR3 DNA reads TGTGCCAGCAGCTCCCACAGAACAACTAATGAAAAACTGTTTTTT. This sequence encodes CASSSHRTTNEKLFF.

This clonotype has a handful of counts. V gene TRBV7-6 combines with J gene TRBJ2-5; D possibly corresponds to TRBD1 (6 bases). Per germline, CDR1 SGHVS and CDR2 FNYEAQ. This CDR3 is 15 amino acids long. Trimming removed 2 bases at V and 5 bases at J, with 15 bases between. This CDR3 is CASSLPTRGQETQYF. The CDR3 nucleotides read TGTGCCAGCAGCTTACCTACCAGGGGTCAGGAGACCCAGTACTTC.

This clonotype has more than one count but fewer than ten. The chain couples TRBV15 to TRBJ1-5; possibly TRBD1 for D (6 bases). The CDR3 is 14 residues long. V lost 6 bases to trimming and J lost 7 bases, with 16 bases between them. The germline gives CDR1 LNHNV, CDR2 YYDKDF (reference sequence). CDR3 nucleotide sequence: TGTGCCACCAGTACCGACAGGACGTGGCAGCCCCAGCATTTT. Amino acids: CATSTDRTWQPQHF.

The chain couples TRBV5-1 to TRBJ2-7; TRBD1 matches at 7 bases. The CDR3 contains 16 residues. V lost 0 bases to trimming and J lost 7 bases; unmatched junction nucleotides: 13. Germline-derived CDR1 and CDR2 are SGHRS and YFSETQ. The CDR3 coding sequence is TGCGCCAGCAGCTTGGAAGGGGACAGCGGCCCCAGGGAGCAGTACTTC. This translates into CASSLEGDSGPREQYF.

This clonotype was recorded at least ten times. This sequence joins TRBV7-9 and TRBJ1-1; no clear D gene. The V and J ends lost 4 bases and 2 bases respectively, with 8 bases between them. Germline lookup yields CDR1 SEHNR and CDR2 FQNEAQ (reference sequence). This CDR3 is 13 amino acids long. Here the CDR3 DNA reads TGTGCCAGCAGCTCACCGGACAACACTGAAGCTTTCTTT. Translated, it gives CASSSPDNTEAFF.

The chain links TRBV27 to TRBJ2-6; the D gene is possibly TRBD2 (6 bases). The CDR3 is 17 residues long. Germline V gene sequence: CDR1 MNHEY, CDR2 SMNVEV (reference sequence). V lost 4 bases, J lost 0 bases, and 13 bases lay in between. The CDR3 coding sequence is TGTGCCAGCAGTTCCCACCCCGGGGGCTCTGGGGCCAACGTCCTGACTTTC. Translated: CASSSHPGGSGANVLTF.

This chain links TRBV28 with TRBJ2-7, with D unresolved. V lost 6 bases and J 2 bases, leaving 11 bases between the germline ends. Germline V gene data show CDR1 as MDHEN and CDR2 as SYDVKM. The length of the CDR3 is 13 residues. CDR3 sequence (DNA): TGTGCCAGCAGCCGAAAGGTTCCCTACGAGCAGTACTTC. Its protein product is CASSRKVPYEQYF.

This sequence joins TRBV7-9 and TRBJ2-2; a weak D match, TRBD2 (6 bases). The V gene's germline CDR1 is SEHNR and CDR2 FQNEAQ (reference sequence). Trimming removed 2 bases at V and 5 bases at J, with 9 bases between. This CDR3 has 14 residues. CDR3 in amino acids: CASSLTSRTGELFF. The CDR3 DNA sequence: TGTGCCAGCAGCTTAACTAGCCGGACCGGGGAGCTGTTTTTT. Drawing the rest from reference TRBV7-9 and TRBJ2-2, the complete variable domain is DTGVSQNPRHKITKRGQNVTFRCDPISEHNRLYWYRQTLGQGPEFLTYFQNEAQLEKSRLLSDRFSAERPKGSFSTLEIQRTEQGDSAMYLCASSLTSRTGELFFGEGSRLTVL.

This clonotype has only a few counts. The CDR3 nucleotides are TGTGCCAGTAGTATTAATGACGGCACTGAAGCTTTCTTT. Protein sequence: CASSINDGTEAFF. J is TRBJ1-1 and V is TRBV19; D call uncertain. Trimming shortened V by 3 bases and J by 4 bases, and 9 bases separated the two germline ends. Germline CDR1 is LNHDA and CDR2 is SQIVND (reference sequence). CDR3 size: 13 residues.

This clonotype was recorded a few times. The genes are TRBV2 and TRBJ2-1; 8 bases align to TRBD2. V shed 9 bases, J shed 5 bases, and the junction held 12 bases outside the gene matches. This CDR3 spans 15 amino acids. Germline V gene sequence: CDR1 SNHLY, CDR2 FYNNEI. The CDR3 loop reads CARRTPGLENNEQFF. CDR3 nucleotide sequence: TGTGCCAGGCGCACCCCGGGACTAGAGAACAATGAGCAGTTCTTC.

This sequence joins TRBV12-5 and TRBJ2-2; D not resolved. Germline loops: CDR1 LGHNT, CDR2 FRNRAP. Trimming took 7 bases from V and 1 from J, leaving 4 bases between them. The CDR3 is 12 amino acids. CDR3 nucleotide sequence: TGTGCTAGTGAAAAGAACACCGGGGAGCTGTTTTTT. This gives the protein CASEKNTGELFF.